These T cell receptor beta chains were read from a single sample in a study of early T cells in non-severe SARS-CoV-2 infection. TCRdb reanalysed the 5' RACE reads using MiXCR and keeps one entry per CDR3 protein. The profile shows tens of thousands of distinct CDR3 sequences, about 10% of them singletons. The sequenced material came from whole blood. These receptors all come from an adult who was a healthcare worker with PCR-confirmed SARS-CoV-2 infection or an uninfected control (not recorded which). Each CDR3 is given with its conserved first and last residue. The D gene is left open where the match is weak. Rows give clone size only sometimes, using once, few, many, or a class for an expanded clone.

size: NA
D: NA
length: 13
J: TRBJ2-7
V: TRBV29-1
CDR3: CSARAPGSSEQYF
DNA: TGCAGCGCGCGGGCTCCCGGATCCTCCGAGCAGTACTTC

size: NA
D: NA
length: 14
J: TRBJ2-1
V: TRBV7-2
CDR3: CASSLGGLGYEQFF
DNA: TGTGCCAGCAGCTTAGGGGGACTCGGTTATGAGCAGTTCTTC

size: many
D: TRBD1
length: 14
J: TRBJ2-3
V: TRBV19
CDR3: CASERTGQTDTQYF
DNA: TGTGCCAGCGAACGGACAGGGCAGACAGATACGCAGTATTTT

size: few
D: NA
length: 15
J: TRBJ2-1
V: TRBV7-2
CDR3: CASSLTGTTYNEQFF
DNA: TGTGCCAGCAGCTTAACCGGGACGACGTACAATGAGCAGTTCTTC

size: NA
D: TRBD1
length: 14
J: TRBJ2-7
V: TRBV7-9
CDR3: CASSLRDRAYEQYF
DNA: TGTGCCAGCAGCTTAAGGGACAGGGCCTACGAGCAGTACTTC

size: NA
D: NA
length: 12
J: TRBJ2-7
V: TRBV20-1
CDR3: CSAHNKRHEQYF
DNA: TGCAGTGCCCATAACAAGCGCCACGAGCAGTACTTC

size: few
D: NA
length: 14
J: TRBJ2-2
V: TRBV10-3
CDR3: CATQDGVNTGELFF
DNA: TGTGCCACCCAGGATGGGGTGAACACCGGGGAGCTGTTTTTT

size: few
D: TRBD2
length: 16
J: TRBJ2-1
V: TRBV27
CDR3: CASSLSTSGIYNEQFF
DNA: TGTGCCAGCAGTTTATCCACTAGCGGGATATACAATGAGCAGTTCTTC

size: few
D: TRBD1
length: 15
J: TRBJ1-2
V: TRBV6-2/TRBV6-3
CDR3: CASTIDGTANYGYTF
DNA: TGTGCCAGCACTATAGACGGGACAGCTAATTATGGCTACACCTTC

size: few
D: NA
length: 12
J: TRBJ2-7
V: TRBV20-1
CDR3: CSASPSTSQQYF
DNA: TGCAGTGCTAGTCCCTCTACTAGCCAGCAGTACTTC

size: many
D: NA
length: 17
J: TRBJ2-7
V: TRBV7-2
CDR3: CASSNPRGEAWTHEQYF
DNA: TGTGCCAGCAGCAACCCGAGGGGAGAGGCCTGGACCCACGAGCAGTACTTC

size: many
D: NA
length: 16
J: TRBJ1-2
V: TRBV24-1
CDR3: CATSDLSRRRYYGYTF
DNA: TGTGCCACCAGTGATTTATCCCGGCGGCGTTACTATGGCTACACCTTC

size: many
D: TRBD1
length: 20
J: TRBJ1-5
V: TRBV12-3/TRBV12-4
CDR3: CASSSGGAWGDGSRNQPQHF
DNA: TGTGCCAGCAGTTCAGGGGGCGCTTGGGGCGACGGTTCCCGCAATCAGCCCCAGCATTTT

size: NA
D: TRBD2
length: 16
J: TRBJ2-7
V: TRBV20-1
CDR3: CSAFSPGLAGNYEQYF
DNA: TGCAGTGCTTTTTCTCCGGGACTAGCGGGAAACTACGAGCAGTACTTC

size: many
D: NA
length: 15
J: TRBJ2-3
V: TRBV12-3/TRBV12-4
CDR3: CASTLGDHSTDTQYF
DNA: TGTGCCAGCACCCTCGGGGATCATAGCACAGATACGCAGTATTTT

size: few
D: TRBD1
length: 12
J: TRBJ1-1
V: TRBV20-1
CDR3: CSARRDSPEAFF
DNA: TGCAGTGCTAGAAGGGACAGCCCGGAAGCTTTCTTT

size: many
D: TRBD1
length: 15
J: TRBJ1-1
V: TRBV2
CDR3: CASSRTGARNTEAFF
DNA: TGTGCCAGCAGCCGGACAGGGGCTCGGAACACTGAAGCTTTCTTT

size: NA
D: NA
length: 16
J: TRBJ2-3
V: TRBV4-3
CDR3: CASSQDAGHIGDTQYF
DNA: TGCGCCAGCAGCCAAGATGCGGGACACATTGGGGATACGCAGTATTTT

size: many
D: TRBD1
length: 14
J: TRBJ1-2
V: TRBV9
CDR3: CASSPADRAYGYTF
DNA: TGTGCCAGCAGCCCAGCGGACAGGGCCTATGGCTACACCTTC

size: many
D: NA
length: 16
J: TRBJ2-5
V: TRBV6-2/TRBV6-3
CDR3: CASSYNPSLPIQTQYF
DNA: TGTGCCAGCAGTTATAATCCTAGCCTGCCGATCCAGACCCAGTACTTC

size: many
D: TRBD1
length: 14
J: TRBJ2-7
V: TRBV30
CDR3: CAWRTGGEVYEQYF
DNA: TGTGCCTGGAGAACAGGGGGCGAGGTCTACGAGCAGTACTTC

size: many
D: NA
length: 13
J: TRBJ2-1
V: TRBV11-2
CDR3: CASSLDRVNEQFF
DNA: TGTGCCAGCAGCTTAGATAGGGTCAATGAGCAGTTCTTC

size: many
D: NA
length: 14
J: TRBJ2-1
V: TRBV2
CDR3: CASKGPPSYNEQFF
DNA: TGTGCCAGCAAGGGACCACCTTCCTACAATGAGCAGTTCTTC